The clone carrying this T cell receptor (beta chain) was counted only a few times. Its antigen is unknown. Germline CDR1 and CDR2: MNHNS and SASEGT. Trimming removed 2 bases from V and 6 bases from J, with 13 bases in between. The CDR3 length is 14 residues. This sample stems from a study of a mutant IDH1 vaccine in newly diagnosed glioma. Study-level information: Patients had eight vaccinations, in weeks 1, 3, 5, 7, 11, 15, 19 and 23. It was radiotherapy, temozolomide, or both that patients received previously, with most receiving both.

Some clones are missing from TCRdb's copy, which holds only in-frame ones; the method was immunoSEQ multiplex PCR. The table lists roughly 30,000 clones, roughly four fifths of them singletons. As to time point: week 23, last vaccination. Topical imiquimod accompanied each vaccine dose, which consisted of 300 ug of mutant IDH1 20-mer peptide. The sequence was obtained from a woman aged 25 to 45 with glioma. The chain employs TRBV6-1 and TRBJ1-1; D ambiguous. Here the sequenced sample was PBMCs, taken from a glioma patient whose treatment included an IDH1 peptide vaccine. The CDR3 DNA is TGTGCCAGCAGTGAAAGAGGGAAGGGAGCTGAAGCTTTCTTT. This sequence encodes CASSERGKGAEAFF.